This T cell receptor (beta chain) emerged from a study of blood T cell repertoires in COVID-19. In the original workflow: Amplified reference gene primers provided the basis for estimating nucleated cell counts. Using immunoSEQ multiplex PCR, the repertoire was profiled, and TCRdb retains in-frame clones only, with some absent. Clone size and the V and J calls come from that table; the DNA yielded D and trimming. The sample has some 380,000 clones, roughly 89% seen once; the top ten hold roughly 6.8%. CDR3 length: 16 amino acids. V lost 0 bases, J lost 0 bases, and 6 bases stayed unmatched. Germline CDR1 and CDR2: SGDLS and YYNGEE.

The sample taken for sequencing was peripheral blood. This rearrangement joins TRBV9 to TRBJ2-7; 7 nucleotides line up with TRBD2. The source is a young man with active or convalescent COVID-19. The CDR3 loop is CASSVDDGGSSYEQYF. The CDR3 DNA sequence: TGTGCCAGCAGCGTAGACGACGGGGGGAGCTCCTACGAGCAGTACTTC.